Below, 18 T cell receptor beta chains from the same sample are listed, as sequenced in a study of T-cell reconstitution after alpha-beta-depleted transplantation in children. Unique molecular identifiers were incorporated into the prepared TCRbeta library. Using its own MiXCR run on the PCR reads, TCRdb lists one record per CDR3 protein. Here the sample spans 380,000 or so distinct CDR3 sequences, 10% to 15% being singletons. The specimen was PBMCs, collected from the stem cell graft. These receptors were taken from a human donor who donated a stem cell graft to a child with Fanconi anemia.

The rearrangement uses TRBV6-1 and TRBJ2-7, with 7 bases matching TRBD1. Losses at the gene ends were 5 bases for V and 0 bases for J; bases not matched to a gene: 10. Looked up from germline, CDR1 is MNHNS and CDR2 is SASEGT. The length of the CDR3 is 16 residues. CDR3 protein: CASSKPTGQPSYEQYF. In DNA, the CDR3 is TGTGCCAGCAGTAAACCAACGGGACAGCCCTCCTACGAGCAGTACTTC.

Only a few counts were recorded for this clonotype. The genes are TRBV10-3 and TRBJ2-3; 11 positions agree with TRBD2. The V and J ends lost 4 bases and 0 bases, in that order; junction bases with no gene match: 18. CDR1 and CDR2 from the germline V gene are ENHRY and SYGVKD. The CDR3 totals 21 residues. The CDR3 here is CAISGARLAGTSATSTDTQYF. CDR3 coding DNA: TGTGCCATCAGTGGCGCCCGACTAGCGGGGACCTCTGCCACTAGCACAGATACGCAGTATTTT.

This clonotype was counted between two and nine times. The chain couples TRBV14 to TRBJ2-7; D ambiguous. V lost 4 bases and J lost 7, with 11 bases in between. CDR3 length: 12 amino acids. Germline-derived CDR1 and CDR2 are SGHDN and FVKESK. The CDR3 is CASSPQRTEQYF. CDR3 DNA: TGTGCCAGCAGCCCTCAGCGTACTGAGCAGTACTTC.

The chain recombines TRBV7-6 with TRBJ2-3; unclear D gene. Trimming took off 5 bases at V and 2 bases at J, with 14 bases between the two ends. The CDR3 has 15 residues. Germline V gene lookup returns CDR1 SGHVS and CDR2 FNYEAQ. CDR3 DNA sequence: TGTGCCAGCAGCCCCTCCCCAGGAAACACAGATACGCAGTATTTT. Translation: CASSPSPGNTDTQYF. The full variable domain, rest sourced from reference TRBV7-6 and TRBJ2-3, is GAGVSQSPRYKVTKRGQDVALRCDPISGHVSLYWYRQALGQGPEFLTYFNYEAQQDKSGLPNDRFSAERPEGSISTLTIQRTEQRDSAMYRCASSPSPGNTDTQYFGPGTRLTVL.

A word on this clonotype: It may be a read error: a sequence one base away is much more abundant. V is TRBV12-3 or TRBV12-4 and J is TRBJ1-1; possibly TRBD1 for D (5 bases). The V end was cut by 5 bases, the J end by 11 bases, with 18 bases between. The CDR3 has 13 residues. The CDR3 nucleotides read TGTGCCAGCAGTGCTGGCAGGGATCGGGAGGCTTTCTTT. Amino acid sequence: CASSAGRDREAFF.

Many counts were recorded for this clonotype. The chain has TRBV5-1 and TRBJ1-1; no firm D call. CDR1 and CDR2 (germline): SGHRS, YFSETQ. The CDR3 runs 14 residues. Trimming took 4 bases from V and 6 from J, leaving 16 bases between them. The CDR3 DNA reads as TGCGCCAGCAGCACGGACTTAACTGGGGCTGAAGCTTTCTTT. It is translated as CASSTDLTGAEAFF.

A single count supports this clonotype. V and J are TRBV2 and TRBJ1-6; 10 bases agree with TRBD1. V dropped 6 bases and J dropped 6; count of bases not matched to a gene: 2. Germline loops: CDR1 SNHLY, CDR2 FYNNEI. The CDR3 length is 14 residues. CDR3 sequence (DNA): TGTGCCAGCAGGGACAGGGGGGGTAATTCACCCCTCCACTTT. It encodes CASRDRGGNSPLHF.

In this sample, this clonotype turned up a few times. The gene calls are TRBV5-1 and TRBJ2-2; D possibly corresponds to TRBD1 (6 bases). Trimming removed 0 bases from V and 3 bases from J, with 12 bases in between. The CDR3 length is 16 residues. The germline gives CDR1 SGHRS, CDR2 YFSETQ. CDR3 in DNA: TGCGCCAGCAGCTTGGATGGGGGCCTAGACACCGGGGAGCTGTTTTTT. Residues: CASSLDGGLDTGELFF. The full variable domain, in which reference TRBV5-1 and TRBJ2-2 provide the parts outside the CDR3, is KAGVTQTPRYLIKTRGQQVTLSCSPISGHRSVSWYQQTPGQGLQFLFEYFSETQRNKGNFPGRFSGRQFSNSRSEMNVSTLELGDSALYLCASSLDGGLDTGELFFGEGSRLTVL.

This sequence joins TRBV9 and TRBJ2-3, with 8 bases aligning to TRBD1. There are 17 residues in the CDR3. V was clipped by 6 bases and J by 7 bases; unmatched bases: 19. The germline gives CDR1 SGDLS, CDR2 YYNGEE. The CDR3 here is CASTLGQGAPPQHTQYF. The CDR3 DNA reads as TGTGCCAGCACCCTGGGGCAGGGGGCGCCCCCGCAACATACGCAGTATTTT.

This clonotype was counted only a few times. The DNA for the CDR3 is TGCAGCGTTAGAAGCGGGATCCAAGAGACCCAGTACTTC. Translated, it gives CSVRSGIQETQYF. The chain has TRBV29-1 and TRBJ2-5; TRBD2 matches at 7 bases. The CDR3 loop spans 13 amino acids. Germline V CDR1 and CDR2: SQVTM, ANQGSEA. V shed 5 bases, J shed 1 base, and the junction held 4 bases outside the gene matches.

This clonotype has a handful of counts. The rearrangement uses TRBV7-9 and TRBJ1-2, with a possible D match to TRBD1 (5 bases). The germline V and J ends were trimmed by 5 bases and 3 bases, with 13 bases remaining between them. Germline assignment: CDR1 SEHNR and CDR2 FQNEAQ (reference sequence). The CDR3 is 14 residues long. CDR3 region: CASSPDLGHYGYTF. The CDR3 nucleotides are TGTGCCAGCAGCCCCGATTTGGGACACTATGGCTACACCTTC.

The gene calls are TRBV29-1 and TRBJ2-3; TRBD1 is a possible D gene (5 bases). Trimming pared 4 bases from V and 0 bases from J, leaving 11 bases between. In germline, CDR1 is SQVTM, CDR2 ANQGSEA. The CDR3 loop spans 14 amino acids. CDR3 sequence (DNA): TGCAGCGTTGTTCGACAGCCTAGCACAGATACGCAGTATTTT. Its protein product is CSVVRQPSTDTQYF.

The chain links TRBV7-2 to TRBJ1-4; D perhaps matches TRBD1 (6 bases). The CDR3 contains 14 residues. The V end was cut by 5 bases, the J end by 4 bases, with 11 bases between. CDR1 and CDR2 from the germline V gene are SGHTA and FQGNSA. CDR3 region: CASSRTVNNEKLFF. CDR3 DNA: TGTGCCAGCAGCCGGACAGTGAATAATGAAAAACTGTTTTTT.

This clonotype was seen a few times. The chain employs TRBV12-5 and TRBJ2-2; 8 bases match TRBD2. Germline V CDR1 and CDR2: LGHNT, FRNRAP. V gave up 6 bases and J gave up 3 bases; unmatched junction bases: 6. CDR3 length: 15 amino acids. This CDR3 reads CASGLSGGDTGELFF. CDR3 nucleotides: TGTGCTAGTGGCCTCAGCGGGGGAGACACCGGGGAGCTGTTTTTT.

The V call is TRBV28, the J call TRBJ2-7; 12 bases match TRBD1. The ends lost 6 bases at V and 7 bases at J; junction bases unmatched: 4. The germline gives CDR1 MDHEN, CDR2 SYDVKM. The CDR3 length is 13 residues. CDR3 in amino acids: CASRGDRGQEQYF. In DNA form, the CDR3 reads TGTGCCAGCAGGGGGGACAGGGGGCAGGAGCAGTACTTC.

V usage is TRBV7-9 and J usage is TRBJ2-3; D remains ambiguous. The CDR3 loop spans 14 amino acids. Germline V CDR1 and CDR2: SEHNR, FQNEAQ (reference sequence). Trimming stripped 5 bases from V and 1 base from J, with 10 bases between. The CDR3 nucleotides read TGTGCCAGCAGCGTCGGATTGGGCACAGATACGCAGTATTTT. It specifies CASSVGLGTDTQYF.

This sequence joins TRBV5-5 and TRBJ2-3, with TRBD1 identical over 11 bases. CDR3 length: 14 amino acids. J lost 7 bases, V lost 3 bases, and 4 bases had no gene match. CDR1 and CDR2 (germline): SGHKS, YYEKEE (reference sequence). The CDR3 region has the DNA TGTGCCAGCAGCTCCGGACAGGGGGCGAATACGCAGTATTTT. It yields the protein CASSSGQGANTQYF.

The V call is TRBV15, the J call TRBJ1-6; no clear D. Germline CDR1 and CDR2: LNHNV and YYDKDF (reference sequence). Trimming shortened V by 1 base and J by 6 bases, and 7 bases separated the two germline ends. This CDR3 spans 14 amino acids. The CDR3 nucleotides read TGTGCCACCAGCAGAGGGGCATCTAATTCACCCCTCCACTTT. This encodes CATSRGASNSPLHF.